This T cell receptor (beta chain) was identified during a study of blood T cell repertoires in COVID-19. Profiling relied on immunoSEQ multiplex PCR, and the TCRdb table lists in-frame clones only, not all of them. This table holds 75,000 to 90,000 clones, around 90% found once. This clone has just one count. The CDR3 runs 13 residues. Trimming took 0 bases from V and 10 from J, leaving 10 bases between them. CDR1 and CDR2 from the germline V gene are ENHRY and SYGVKD. The chain is built from TRBV10-3 and TRBJ2-1; tentatively, D is TRBD2 (6 bases). Sequencing was done on a sample of peripheral blood. This receptor was identified in a man older than 75 with acute or convalescent COVID-19. The CDR3 region has the DNA TGTGCCATCAGTGAGTCGGGGACTCAGGAGCAGTTCTTC. Protein product: CAISESGTQEQFF.